A selection of T cell receptor beta chains follows, all from one sample in a study of identical twins. TCRdb independently ran MiXCR on the 5' RACE reads; one entry per CDR3 protein. The data hold roughly 480,000 distinct CDR3 sequences, with 20% to 25% observed a single time. This same sample was also taken into another study, of T cells expressing NK-cell markers.

Sequenced: CD4+ T cells sorted from blood. Every receptor here comes from a woman aged 18-29 years in good health. Each CDR3 is given with its conserved first and last residue. Each record gives: clone size, V gene, J gene, D gene, CDR3 DNA, CDR3 protein. A D gene is named only where the DNA matches it firmly. Not all rows give a size; the values are once, few, many and, for expanded clones, a class.

>.|TRBV20-1|TRBJ1-4|.
TGCAGTGCTAGAGCGGGGTCCCTAGGCAGTGAAAAACTGTTTTTT
CSARAGSLGSEKLFF
>many|TRBV3-1|TRBJ1-1|.
TGTGCCAGCAGCCTCAGGGACTTTGAAGCTTTCTTT
CASSLRDFEAFF
>.|TRBV20-1|TRBJ2-5|.
TGCAGTGCCAGGATCGGGAGCGGGGAGACCCAGTACTTC
CSARIGSGETQYF
>.|TRBV6-1|TRBJ2-3|TRBD1
TGTGCCAGCAGTGAAGGTAGACAGGGGGTGGAGTATTTT
CASSEGRQGVEYF
>.|TRBV7-9|TRBJ2-5|TRBD2
TGTGCCAGCAGGGCCCACGGGGGGGAAGAGACCCAGTACTTC
CASRAHGGEETQYF
>.|TRBV7-3|TRBJ1-1|.
TGTGCCAGCAGCTACGGACACCTTGTCCCGAACACTGAAGCTTTCTTT
CASSYGHLVPNTEAFF
>.|TRBV20-1|TRBJ2-3|.
TGCAGTGCTAGAGATCGCTCGACAACCGGCACAGATACGCAGTATTTT
CSARDRSTTGTDTQYF
>few|TRBV12-3/TRBV12-4|TRBJ1-1|.
TGTGCCAGCACCCCCTGGGGGGGTGAAGCTTTCTTT
CASTPWGGEAFF
>few|TRBV20-1|TRBJ2-1|TRBD2
TGCAGTGCTAGTAAGCTAGCGGGGGACAATGAGCAGTTCTTC
CSASKLAGDNEQFF
>once|TRBV19|TRBJ1-5|.
TGTGCCAGTAACGAACCTCGGGGGGGTAATCAGCCCCAGCATTTT
CASNEPRGGNQPQHF
>.|TRBV5-4|TRBJ2-7|.
TGTGCCAGCAGCTTTGACTCCTACTCCTACGAGCAGTACTTC
CASSFDSYSYEQYF
>.|TRBV3-1|TRBJ2-2|TRBD1
TGTGCCAGCAGACGTACAGGGACAGCCGGGGAGCTGTTTTTT
CASRRTGTAGELFF
>few|TRBV5-6|TRBJ2-1|.
TGTGCCAGCAGCGTAGGGGGGACAGCCAGAATGTACAATGAGCAGTTCTTC
CASSVGGTARMYNEQFF
>many|TRBV4-3|TRBJ2-1|TRBD2
TGCGCCAGCAGCCTCGGGGAGGGGAATGAGCAGTTCTTC
CASSLGEGNEQFF
>.|TRBV6-2/TRBV6-3|TRBJ2-6|TRBD1
TGTGCCAGCAGTAGACAGGGCTCCTCTGGGGCCAACGTCCTGACTTTC
CASSRQGSSGANVLTF
>many|TRBV4-3|TRBJ2-5|.
TGCGCCAGCAGCCAAGGACAGCAAGAGACCCAGTACTTC
CASSQGQQETQYF
>few|TRBV14|TRBJ2-3|TRBD2
TGTGCCAGCAGCCAAGGAAGACGACTAGCGGTCACAGATACGCAGTATTTT
CASSQGRRLAVTDTQYF
>.|TRBV25-1|TRBJ2-5|.
TGTGCCAGCAGTGAATATAGTACAGCAAAAGAGACCCAGTACTTC
CASSEYSTAKETQYF
>.|TRBV20-1|TRBJ2-1|.
TGCAGTGCTAGAGATCCTCGGAAGGAGCAGTTCTTC
CSARDPRKEQFF
>few|TRBV20-1|TRBJ2-3|.
TGCAGTGCTAGACAGTTCTACGGGGGCACAGATACGCAGTATTTT
CSARQFYGGTDTQYF
>.|TRBV5-1|TRBJ2-7|TRBD1
TGCGCCAGCACTCGACAGGGAGAATACGAGCAGTACTTC
CASTRQGEYEQYF
>.|TRBV27|TRBJ2-1|.
TGTGCCAGCAGTTTTAAAGCGGCCCTTCCTTACAATGAGCAGTTCTTC
CASSFKAALPYNEQFF
>few|TRBV6-5|TRBJ2-1|.
TGTGCCAGCAGTTACCAGTCCGCTACCTACAATGAGCAGTTCTTC
CASSYQSATYNEQFF
>.|TRBV12-3/TRBV12-4|TRBJ2-2|.
TGTGCCAGCAGTTTCTCCGGGACCCTCACCGGGGAGCTGTTTTTT
CASSFSGTLTGELFF
>few|TRBV18|TRBJ1-2|.
TGTGCCAGCTCACCACAGGGTATTGATGGCTACACCTTC
CASSPQGIDGYTF
>.|TRBV11-2|TRBJ2-1|.
TGTGCCAGCAGCTTAACGCGAGGGAATGAGCAGTTCTTC
CASSLTRGNEQFF
>few|TRBV6-5|TRBJ1-1|TRBD1
TGTGCCAGCAGTTACGACAGGGGCGGTGAAGCTTTCTTT
CASSYDRGGEAFF
>.|TRBV27|TRBJ2-2|.
TGTGCCAGCAGTTCCCCTGAGGCGGGGAACACCGGGGAGCTGTTTTTT
CASSSPEAGNTGELFF
>.|TRBV12-3/TRBV12-4|TRBJ2-5|TRBD2
TGTGCCAGCAGTCGTGGGATGGGACTAGCGGGAGAAGAGACCCAGTACTTC
CASSRGMGLAGEETQYF
>.|TRBV9|TRBJ1-2|.
TGTGCCAGCAGCAATAGCGGGGGGCTTGGCTACACCTTC
CASSNSGGLGYTF
>.|TRBV12-3/TRBV12-4|TRBJ1-1|.
TGTGCCAGCAGTCCCCGGACGGCGGGAGACACTGAAGCTTTCTTT
CASSPRTAGDTEAFF
>.|TRBV2|TRBJ2-7|TRBD1
TGTGCCGGGGGGACAGGACCGATTAACGAGCAGTACTTC
CAGGTGPINEQYF
>.|TRBV12-3/TRBV12-4|TRBJ2-1|.
TGTGCCAGCAGTGAGGGGGGCCCTTCATACAATGAGCAGTTCTTC
CASSEGGPSYNEQFF
>.|TRBV12-3/TRBV12-4|TRBJ2-7|TRBD1
TGTGCCAGCAGTCAAGGGGGCAGAGGAGAGCAGTACTTC
CASSQGGRGEQYF
>few|TRBV10-3|TRBJ2-3|TRBD1
TGTGCCATCAGGGCGGGACAGGGTACAGATACGCAGTATTTT
CAIRAGQGTDTQYF
>.|TRBV5-1|TRBJ2-2|.
TGCGCCAGCACCCCTCCGGGGCCAAGGTCCGGGGAGCTGTTTTTT
CASTPPGPRSGELFF
>few|TRBV6-1|TRBJ2-7|TRBD1
TGTGCCAGCAGTCCCACGTGGGGACAGGGATCCCACGAGCAGTACTTC
CASSPTWGQGSHEQYF
>few|TRBV5-6|TRBJ1-2|.
TGTGCCAGCACCAAAAGGCGGCTCTATGGCTACACCTTC
CASTKRRLYGYTF
>.|TRBV29-1|TRBJ1-4|TRBD1
TGCAGCGTCCTGACAGGGGGAGGTGAAAAACTGTTTTTT
CSVLTGGGEKLFF
>.|TRBV6-1|TRBJ2-7|.
TGTGCCAGCAGAACTGACAGGAACACCTACGAGCAGTACTTC
CASRTDRNTYEQYF
>few|TRBV29-1|TRBJ1-2|.
TGCAGCGTTGATTCGGGGGATTATGGCTACACCTTC
CSVDSGDYGYTF
>few|TRBV20-1|TRBJ2-5|TRBD2
TGCAGTGCTAGAGACCGGACTAGAAAGGAGACCCAGTACTTC
CSARDRTRKETQYF
>.|TRBV11-3|TRBJ2-3|TRBD2
TGTGCCAGCAGCCGTCGTCTAGCGGACACAGATACGCAGTATTTT
CASSRRLADTDTQYF
>.|TRBV6-2/TRBV6-3|TRBJ2-7|.
TGTGCCAGCAGGGTCGCAGGCGGGGCCACCTACGAGCAGTACTTC
CASRVAGGATYEQYF
>.|TRBV20-1|TRBJ2-7|TRBD2
TGCAGTGCTAGCGGGGGGGCAGCTGTGGCCTCCGAGCAGTACTTC
CSASGGAAVASEQYF
>few|TRBV5-1|TRBJ2-2|TRBD1
TGCGCCAGCAGCTTGGGGGGACAGGGGACCGGGGAGCTGTTTTTT
CASSLGGQGTGELFF
>few|TRBV14|TRBJ1-1|.
TGTGCCAGCTCGAACGGGGGTAAAACTGAAGCTTTCTTT
CASSNGGKTEAFF
>.|TRBV3-1|TRBJ1-5|.
TGTGCCAGCAGCCCATCCGGGCAGGGCGTCCAGCCCCAGCATTTT
CASSPSGQGVQPQHF